This T cell receptor (beta chain) was observed in a study of sequential checkpoint blockade in melanoma. Data came from immunoSEQ multiplex PCR; TCRdb stores just in-frame clones and leaves some out. This sample has roughly 20,000 clones, with approximately 85% found just once. The CDR3 is 17 amino acids. The V gene's germline CDR1 is SGHAT and CDR2 FQNNGV. V shed 5 bases and J shed 6 bases, with 20 bases lying between them. The treatment: randomized to nivolumab then ipilimumab (arm A) or the reverse (arm B). Sorted cells were live CD3+CD8+, lacking CD19 and CD56, from PBMCs. The TCR sequence derives from a human donor with melanoma. The sample consisted of CD8+ T cells sorted from blood (inferred from file names), taken from a patient given nivolumab and ipilimumab in sequence. This chain connects TRBV11-2 to TRBJ1-6; D is undetermined. CDR3 protein: CASSQDFQEMANSPLHF. For the CDR3, the DNA is TGTGCCAGCAGCCAAGATTTTCAGGAAATGGCTAATTCACCCCTCCACTTT.